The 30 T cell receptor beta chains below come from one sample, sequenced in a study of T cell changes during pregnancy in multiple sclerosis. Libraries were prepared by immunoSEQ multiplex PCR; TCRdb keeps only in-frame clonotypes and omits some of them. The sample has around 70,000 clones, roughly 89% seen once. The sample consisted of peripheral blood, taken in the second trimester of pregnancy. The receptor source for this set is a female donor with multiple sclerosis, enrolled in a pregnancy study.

This CDR3 reads CASEHRVGTGELFF. The CDR3 coding sequence is TGTGCCAGCGAGCACAGGGTCGGCACCGGGGAGCTGTTTTTT. This sequence joins TRBV7-3 and TRBJ2-2; tentatively, D is TRBD1 (6 bases). The ends were cut back, 8 bases at V and 4 bases at J, with 14 bases in the middle. The CDR3 is made up of 14 amino acids. CDR1 is SGHTA and CDR2 is FQGTGA in the germline V gene. Variable domain in full (rest from reference TRBV7-3 and TRBJ2-2): GAGVSQTPSNKVTEKGKYVELRCDPISGHTALYWYRQSLGQGPEFLIYFQGTGAADDSGLPNDRFFAVRPEGSVSTLKIQRTERGDSAVYLCASEHRVGTGELFFGEGSRLTVL.

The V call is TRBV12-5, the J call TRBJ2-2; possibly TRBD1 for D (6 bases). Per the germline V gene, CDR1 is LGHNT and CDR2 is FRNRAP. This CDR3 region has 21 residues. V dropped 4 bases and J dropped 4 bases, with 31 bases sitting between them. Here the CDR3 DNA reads TGTGCTAGTGGTTCGAACAGCCCGGGACATCCTGCGAACAGAGGCACCGGGGAGCTGTTTTTT. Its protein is CASGSNSPGHPANRGTGELFF.

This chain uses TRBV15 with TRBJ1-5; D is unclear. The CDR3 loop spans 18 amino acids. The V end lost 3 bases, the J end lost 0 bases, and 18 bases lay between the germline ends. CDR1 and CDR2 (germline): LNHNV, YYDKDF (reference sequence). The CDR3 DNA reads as TGTGCCACCAGCAGTATCCCGAGAAGTACAGTTAGCAATCAGCCCCAGCATTTT. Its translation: CATSSIPRSTVSNQPQHF.

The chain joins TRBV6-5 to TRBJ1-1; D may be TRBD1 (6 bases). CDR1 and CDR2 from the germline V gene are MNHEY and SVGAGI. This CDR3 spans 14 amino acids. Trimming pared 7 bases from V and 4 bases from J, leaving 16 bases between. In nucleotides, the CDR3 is TGTGCCAGCACTTCGGGGGGCGCAAGCACTGAAGCTTTCTTT. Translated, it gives CASTSGGASTEAFF.

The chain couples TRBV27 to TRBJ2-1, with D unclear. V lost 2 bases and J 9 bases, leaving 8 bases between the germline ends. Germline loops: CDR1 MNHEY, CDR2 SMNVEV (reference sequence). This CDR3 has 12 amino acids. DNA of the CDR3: TGTGCCAGCAGTTTAGTGGGCACTGAGCAGTTCTTC. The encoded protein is CASSLVGTEQFF.

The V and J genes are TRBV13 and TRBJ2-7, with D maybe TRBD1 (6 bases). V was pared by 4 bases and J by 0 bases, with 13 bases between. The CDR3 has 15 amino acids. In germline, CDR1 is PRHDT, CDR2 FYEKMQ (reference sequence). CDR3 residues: CASSSTGFISYEQYF. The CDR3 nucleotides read TGTGCCAGCAGCTCAACAGGGTTTATCTCCTACGAGCAGTACTTC.

The CDR3 protein is CAQSTGGGRTGELFF. DNA for the CDR3: TGTGCCCAATCAACCGGGGGGGGCCGGACCGGGGAGCTGTTTTTT. The chain has TRBV30 and TRBJ2-2; 8 positions match TRBD2. There are 15 residues in the CDR3. The V gene end was trimmed by 8 bases and the J gene end by 5 bases; junction bases not matched to a gene: 13. The germline CDR1 and CDR2 sequences are GTSNPN and SVGIG (reference sequence).

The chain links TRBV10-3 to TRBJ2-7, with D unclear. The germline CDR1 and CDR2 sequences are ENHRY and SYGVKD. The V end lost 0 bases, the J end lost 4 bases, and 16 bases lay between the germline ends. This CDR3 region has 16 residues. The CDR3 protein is CAISESTGTDQYEQYF. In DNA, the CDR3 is TGTGCCATCAGTGAGTCTACGGGTACGGATCAATACGAGCAGTACTTC.

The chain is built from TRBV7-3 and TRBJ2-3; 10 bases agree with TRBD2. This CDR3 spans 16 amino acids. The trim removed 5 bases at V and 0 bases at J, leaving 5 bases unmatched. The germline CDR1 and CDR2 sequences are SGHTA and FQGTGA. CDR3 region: CASSPSSGGSTDTQYF. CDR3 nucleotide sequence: TGTGCCAGCAGCCCCTCTAGCGGGGGAAGCACAGATACGCAGTATTTT.

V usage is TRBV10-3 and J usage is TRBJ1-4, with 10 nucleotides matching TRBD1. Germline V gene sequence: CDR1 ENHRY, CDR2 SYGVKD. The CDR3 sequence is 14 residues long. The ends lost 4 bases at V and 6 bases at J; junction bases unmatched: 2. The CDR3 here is CAISAGTGDEKLFF. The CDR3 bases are TGTGCCATCAGTGCCGGGACAGGGGATGAAAAACTGTTTTTT.

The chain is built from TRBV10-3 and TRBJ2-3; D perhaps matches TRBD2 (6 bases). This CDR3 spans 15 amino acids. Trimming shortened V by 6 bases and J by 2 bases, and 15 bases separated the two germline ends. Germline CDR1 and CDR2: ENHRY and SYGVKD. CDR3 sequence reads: CAISPGGQLTDTQYF. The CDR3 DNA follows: TGTGCCATCAGCCCAGGAGGGCAGCTCACAGATACGCAGTATTTT.

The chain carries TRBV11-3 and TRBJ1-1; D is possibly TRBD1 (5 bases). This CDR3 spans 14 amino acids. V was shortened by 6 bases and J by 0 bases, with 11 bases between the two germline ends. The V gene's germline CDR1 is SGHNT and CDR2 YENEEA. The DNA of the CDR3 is TGTGCCAGCAGTGGGAGGGGCTTGAACACTGAAGCTTTCTTT. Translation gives CASSGRGLNTEAFF.

Here the CDR3 reads CSVAGRLNTEAFF. CDR3 nucleotides: TGCAGCGTAGCGGGACGACTGAACACTGAAGCTTTCTTT. The rearrangement uses TRBV29-1 and TRBJ1-1, with a tentative D call TRBD1 (5 bases). Trimming removed 6 bases at V and 0 bases at J, with 11 bases between. The CDR3 extends over 13 amino acids. Germline values: CDR1 SQVTM, CDR2 ANQGSEA.

CDR3 coding DNA: TGTGCCATCAGGGGGACAGATACTGAAGCTTTCTTT. This encodes CAIRGTDTEAFF. The chain uses TRBV10-3 and TRBJ1-1; TRBD1 matches at 7 bases. The J segment lost 5 bases and the V segment lost 6 bases, leaving 3 bases of the junction unmatched. Germline lookup yields CDR1 ENHRY and CDR2 SYGVKD. The CDR3 is made up of 12 amino acids.

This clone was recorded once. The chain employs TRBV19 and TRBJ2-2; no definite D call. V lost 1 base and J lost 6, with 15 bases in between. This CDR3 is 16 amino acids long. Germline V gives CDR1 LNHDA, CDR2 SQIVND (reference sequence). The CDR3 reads CASSIGNTIKSGELFF. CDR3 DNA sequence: TGTGCCAGTAGTATAGGCAACACAATTAAATCCGGGGAGCTGTTTTTT.

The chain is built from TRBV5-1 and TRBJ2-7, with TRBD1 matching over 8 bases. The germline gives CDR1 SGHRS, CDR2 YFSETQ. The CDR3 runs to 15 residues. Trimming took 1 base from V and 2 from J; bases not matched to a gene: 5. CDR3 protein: CASSLIPGGTYEQYF. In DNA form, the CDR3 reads TGCGCCAGCAGCTTGATTCCAGGGGGCACCTACGAGCAGTACTTC.

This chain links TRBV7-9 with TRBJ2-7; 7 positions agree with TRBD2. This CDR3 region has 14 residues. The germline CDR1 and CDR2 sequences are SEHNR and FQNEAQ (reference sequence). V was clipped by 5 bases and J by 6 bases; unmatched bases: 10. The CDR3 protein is CASSDGGTTIEQYF. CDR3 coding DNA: TGTGCCAGCAGCGATGGCGGGACTACGATCGAGCAGTACTTC.

The CDR3 here is CASSIPGTGKNTEAFF. CDR3 in DNA: TGTGCCAGTAGTATCCCCGGGACAGGGAAGAACACTGAAGCTTTCTTT. The rearrangement joins TRBV19 to TRBJ1-1; 9 bases map to TRBD1. This CDR3 region has 16 residues. Germline CDR1 and CDR2: LNHDA and SQIVND (reference sequence). J lost 1 base, V lost 3 bases, and 6 bases had no gene match. The whole variable domain, filled in from reference TRBV19 and TRBJ1-1, reads DGGITQSPKYLFRKEGQNVTLSCEQNLNHDAMYWYRQDPGQGLRLIYYSQIVNDFQKGDIAEGYSVSREKKESFPLTVTSAQKNPTAFYLCASSIPGTGKNTEAFFGQGTRLTVV.

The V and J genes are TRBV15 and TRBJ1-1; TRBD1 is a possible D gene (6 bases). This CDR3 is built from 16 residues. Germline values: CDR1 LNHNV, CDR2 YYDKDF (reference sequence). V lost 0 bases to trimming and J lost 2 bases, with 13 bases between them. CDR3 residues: CATSREYGTLNTEAFF. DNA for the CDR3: TGTGCCACCAGCAGAGAATACGGGACACTCAACACTGAAGCTTTCTTT.

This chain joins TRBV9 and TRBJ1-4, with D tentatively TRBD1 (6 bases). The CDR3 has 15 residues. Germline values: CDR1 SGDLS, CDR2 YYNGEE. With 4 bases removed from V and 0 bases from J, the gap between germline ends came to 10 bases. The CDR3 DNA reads TGTGCCAGCAGCCCCCGACAGGCAACTAATGAAAAACTGTTTTTT. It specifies CASSPRQATNEKLFF.

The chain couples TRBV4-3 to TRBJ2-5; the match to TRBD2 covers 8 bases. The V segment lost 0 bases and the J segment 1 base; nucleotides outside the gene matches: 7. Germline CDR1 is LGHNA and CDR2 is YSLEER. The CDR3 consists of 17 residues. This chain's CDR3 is CASSQDTSGGTQETQYF. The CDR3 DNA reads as TGCGCCAGCAGCCAAGATACAAGCGGGGGCACCCAAGAGACCCAGTACTTC.

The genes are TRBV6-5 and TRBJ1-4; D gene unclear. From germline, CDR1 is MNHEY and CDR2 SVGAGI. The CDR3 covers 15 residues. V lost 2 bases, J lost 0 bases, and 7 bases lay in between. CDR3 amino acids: CASSYRGATNEKLFF. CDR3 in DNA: TGTGCCAGCAGTTACCGGGGTGCAACTAATGAAAAACTGTTTTTT.

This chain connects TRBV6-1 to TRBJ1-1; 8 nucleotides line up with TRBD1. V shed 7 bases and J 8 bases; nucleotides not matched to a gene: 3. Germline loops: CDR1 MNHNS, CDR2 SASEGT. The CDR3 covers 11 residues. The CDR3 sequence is CASTWTGEAFF. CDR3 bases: TGTGCCAGCACCTGGACAGGGGAAGCTTTCTTT.

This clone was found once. This chain's CDR3 is CASSPGGTGEKLFF. The CDR3 DNA follows: TGTGCCAGTTCCCCGGGGGGCACCGGGGAAAAACTGTTTTTT. The V and J genes are TRBV11-3 and TRBJ1-4, with D perhaps TRBD1 (6 bases). Germline V gene data show CDR1 as SGHNT and CDR2 as YENEEA. The CDR3 spans 14 residues. V was shortened by 9 bases and J by 8 bases, with 19 bases between the two germline ends.

Written as DNA, the CDR3 is TGCAGCGTTGGGGTAGGGGGGGACGGGAACACTGAAGCTTTCTTT. Translating gives CSVGVGGDGNTEAFF. This sequence joins TRBV29-1 and TRBJ1-1, with a tentative D call TRBD1 (6 bases). Germline CDR1 SQVTM, CDR2 ANQGSEA. The CDR3 is 15 residues long. Between the trimmed V and J ends, which lost 4 bases and 1 base, there was a span of 16 bases.

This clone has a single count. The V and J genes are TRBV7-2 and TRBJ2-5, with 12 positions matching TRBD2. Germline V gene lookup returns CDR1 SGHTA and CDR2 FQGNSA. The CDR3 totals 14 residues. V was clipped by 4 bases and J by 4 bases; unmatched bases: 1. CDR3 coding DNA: TGTGCCAGCAGCTCGACTAGCGGGGGAGAGACCCAGTACTTC. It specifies CASSSTSGGETQYF.

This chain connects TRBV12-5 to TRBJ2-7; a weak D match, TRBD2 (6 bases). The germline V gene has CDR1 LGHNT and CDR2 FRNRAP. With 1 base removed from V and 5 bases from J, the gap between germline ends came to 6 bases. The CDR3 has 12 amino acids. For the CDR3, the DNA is TGTGCTAGTGGTTTGGGCGGGAACGAGCAGTACTTC. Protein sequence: CASGLGGNEQYF.

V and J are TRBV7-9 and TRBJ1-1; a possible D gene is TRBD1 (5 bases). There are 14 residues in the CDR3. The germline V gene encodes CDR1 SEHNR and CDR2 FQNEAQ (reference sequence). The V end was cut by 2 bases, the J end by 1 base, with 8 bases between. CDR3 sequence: CASSLLGENTEAFF. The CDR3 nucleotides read TGTGCCAGCAGCTTACTAGGGGAGAACACTGAAGCTTTCTTT.

The CDR3 reads CASSPLPRESVTDTQYF. For the CDR3, the DNA is TGTGCCAGCTCACCCCTCCCGCGGGAGTCGGTCACAGATACGCAGTATTTT. This sequence joins TRBV18 and TRBJ2-3, with 7 bases identical to TRBD2. With 3 bases clipped from V and 2 bases from J, the junction kept 11 bases outside the gene matches. The CDR3 length is 17 residues. Germline-derived CDR1 and CDR2 are KGHSH and LQKENI.

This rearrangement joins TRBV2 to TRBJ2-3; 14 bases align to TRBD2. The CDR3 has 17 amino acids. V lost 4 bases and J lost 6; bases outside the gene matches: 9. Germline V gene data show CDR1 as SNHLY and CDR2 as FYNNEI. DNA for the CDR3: TGTGCCAGCAGTGTCCGACTAGCGGGGGGGGTATCGGATACGCAGTATTTT. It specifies CASSVRLAGGVSDTQYF.